Shown below are 19 T cell receptor beta chains from a single sample sequenced in a study of cytomegalovirus exposure and HLA in healthy donors (dated by TCRdb to about 2017). The library relied on the immunoSEQ multiplex PCR assay. TCRdb limited this immuneACCESS table to in-frame rearrangements with V and J called. A share of clones is missing; checked studies link under half to unresolved V genes, and the rest is unexplained. The sample contains about 49,000 clones, approximately 90% of them found a single time. The top ten constitute over 1.3% of the sample. The sequencing sample was made of PBMCs. These receptors originate from a man aged 18 to 30 in good health and CMV-seronegative.

This clone was observed a single time. The V gene is TRBV14, the J gene TRBJ2-1, with TRBD2 matching over 8 bases. The CDR3 loop spans 14 amino acids. The germline gives CDR1 SGHDN, CDR2 FVKESK. J gave up 9 bases and V 1 base, and 5 bases lay outside the gene matches. This CDR3 is CASSQVYGGAEQFF. In nucleotides, the CDR3 is TGTGCCAGCAGCCAAGTTTACGGGGGGGCTGAGCAGTTCTTC.

The chain links TRBV7-9 to TRBJ2-5, with TRBD1 as a possible D gene (7 bases). V was pared by 3 bases and J by 5 bases, with 13 bases between. Per the germline V gene, CDR1 is SEHNR and CDR2 is FQNEAQ (reference sequence). CDR3 size: 14 residues. CDR3 amino acids: CASSFTGAGETQYF. The CDR3 nucleotides are TGTGCCAGCAGCTTTACAGGGGCGGGGGAGACCCAGTACTTC.

This clone has only one observation. This chain connects TRBV14 to TRBJ2-1; 11 bases agree with TRBD2. Looked up from germline, CDR1 is SGHDN and CDR2 is FVKESK. V shed 2 bases and J 7 bases; nucleotides not matched to a gene: 7. This CDR3 has 16 amino acids. The CDR3 loop is CASSQLSSGRLNEQFF. The CDR3 DNA sequence: TGTGCCAGCAGCCAATTATCTAGCGGGAGGTTAAATGAGCAGTTCTTC.

This clone occurred once. The chain has TRBV19 and TRBJ1-4; weak D call: TRBD1 (6 bases). This CDR3 region has 16 residues. Trimming pared 6 bases from V and 4 bases from J, leaving 18 bases between. Germline V gives CDR1 LNHDA, CDR2 SQIVND (reference sequence). This chain's CDR3 is CASRPEAGALNEKLFF. The CDR3, as DNA: TGTGCCAGTAGGCCCGAGGCAGGGGCCCTTAATGAAAAACTGTTTTTT.

This clone came up once. V is TRBV29-1 and J is TRBJ2-1; 8 bases are a match to TRBD1. V lost 6 bases to trimming and J lost 4 bases; unmatched junction nucleotides: 8. Germline V gives CDR1 SQVTM, CDR2 ANQGSEA. This CDR3 has 14 amino acids. CDR3 sequence: CSVGGGTGYNEQFF. CDR3 sequence (DNA): TGCAGCGTGGGGGGCGGGACAGGTTACAATGAGCAGTTCTTC.

The J gene is TRBJ1-4, the V gene TRBV5-5; a weak D match, TRBD1 (5 bases). V dropped 4 bases and J dropped 7 bases, with 17 bases sitting between them. The CDR3 is 15 amino acids. CDR1 SGHKS and CDR2 YYEKEE come from the germline V gene (reference sequence). CDR3 sequence: CASSMLWGIGEKLFF. The CDR3 DNA sequence: TGTGCCAGCAGCATGTTGTGGGGCATTGGTGAAAAACTGTTTTTT.

This rearrangement joins TRBV30 to TRBJ1-2; the D gene is possibly TRBD1 (6 bases). CDR1 is GTSNPN, CDR2 SVGIG, per germline (reference sequence). Trimming cost V 5 bases and J 6 bases, with 10 bases left between them. The length of the CDR3 is 11 residues. The CDR3 is CAWVRQDGYTF. Written as DNA, the CDR3 is TGTGCCTGGGTCCGACAGGATGGCTACACCTTC.

A single count supports this clone. The chain recombines TRBV14 with TRBJ2-6; 8 nucleotides match TRBD1. CDR3 length equals 18 residues. J was trimmed by 2 bases and V by 3 bases; bases with no gene match: 9. From germline, CDR1 is SGHDN and CDR2 FVKESK. The CDR3 is CASSQWTGITAGANVLTF. In DNA, the CDR3 is TGTGCCAGCAGCCAGTGGACAGGGATAACGGCTGGGGCCAACGTCCTGACTTTC.

J is TRBJ1-3 and V is TRBV9; D unclear. The length of the CDR3 is 15 residues. Between the trimmed V and J ends, which lost 0 bases and 0 bases, there was a span of 7 bases. Germline CDR1 and CDR2: SGDLS and YYNGEE. CDR3 sequence (DNA): TGTGCCAGCAGCGTAGAGATAGACTCTGGAAACACCATATATTTT. Translating gives CASSVEIDSGNTIYF.

A single count supports this clone. The chain recombines TRBV9 with TRBJ2-3; TRBD2 might be the D (6 bases). Germline values: CDR1 SGDLS, CDR2 YYNGEE. This CDR3 spans 16 amino acids. The V gene lost 8 bases and the J gene lost 2 bases, with 21 bases spanning the gap. CDR3 sequence (DNA): TGTGCCAGAGCCCCGGGACTCCCCTCGCCCACAGATACGCAGTATTTT. It specifies CARAPGLPSPTDTQYF.

V is TRBV11-2 and J is TRBJ1-1, with D possibly being TRBD1 (6 bases). Trimming took 5 bases from V and 7 from J, leaving 14 bases between them. The CDR3 covers 13 residues. Germline loops: CDR1 SGHAT, CDR2 FQNNGV. The CDR3 region is CASSGRGAREAFF. The CDR3 bases are TGTGCCAGCAGCGGCCGGGGGGCTCGTGAAGCTTTCTTT.

V is TRBV28 and J is TRBJ1-1; 7 bases match TRBD1. The CDR3 spans 15 residues. V lost 5 bases, J lost 0 bases, and 6 bases stayed unmatched. Per germline, CDR1 MDHEN and CDR2 SYDVKM. In DNA form, the CDR3 reads TGTGCCAGCAGTCCCGACAGGGAAATGAACACTGAAGCTTTCTTT. Its translation: CASSPDREMNTEAFF.

This clone was recorded once. V usage is TRBV30 and J usage is TRBJ2-3, with 10 nucleotides matching TRBD2. Trimming cost V 0 bases and J 4 bases; bases outside gene matches: 4. CDR1 is GTSNPN and CDR2 is SVGIG in the germline V gene (reference sequence). The CDR3 totals 15 residues. The CDR3 bases are TGTGCCTGGAGTGTAGCTAGCGGGAGCGCAGATACGCAGTATTTT. Translation: CAWSVASGSADTQYF.

V usage is TRBV2 and J usage is TRBJ2-5; weak D call: TRBD1 (5 bases). Trimming took 6 bases from V and 5 from J, leaving 10 bases between them. Germline values: CDR1 SNHLY, CDR2 FYNNEI. The CDR3 length is 12 residues. CDR3 in DNA: TGTGCCAGCAGCCAGGGATGGGAGACCCAGTACTTC. Its protein is CASSQGWETQYF. The complete variable domain, with remaining parts taken from reference TRBV2 and TRBJ2-5, reads EPEVTQTPSHQVTQMGQEVILRCVPISNHLYFYWYRQILGQKVEFLVSFYNNEISEKSEIFDDQFSVERPDGSNFTLKIRSTKLEDSAMYFCASSQGWETQYFGPGTRLLVL.

Points on this clone: Germline is not matched at one junction end, which may reflect a read error. The chain employs TRBV7-3 and TRBJ2-5; the match to TRBD1 covers 9 bases. Germline V gene lookup returns CDR1 SGHTA and CDR2 FQGTGA. The CDR3 spans 15 residues. The CDR3 DNA is TGTGCCAGCAGCCTAACAGGGGGCAGGTCAGAGACCCAGTACTTC. Protein sequence: CASSLTGGRSETQYF.

The rearrangement links TRBV2 to TRBJ2-1; 13 bases map to TRBD2. The CDR3 extends over 15 amino acids. V lost 7 bases, J lost 7 bases, and 7 bases stayed unmatched. The germline gives CDR1 SNHLY, CDR2 FYNNEI. CDR3 DNA sequence: TGTGCCAGCACGCCACTAGCGGGAGGGCATAATGAGCAGTTCTTC. It yields the protein CASTPLAGGHNEQFF.

The sample holds one count of this clone. This chain uses TRBV9 with TRBJ2-1; TRBD2 aligns across 10 bases. V lost 4 bases and J lost 2; bases outside the gene matches: 3. Germline CDR1 SGDLS, CDR2 YYNGEE. The CDR3 totals 15 residues. CDR3 protein: CASSPGLATYNEQFF. The CDR3 region has the DNA TGTGCCAGCAGCCCGGGACTAGCGACCTACAATGAGCAGTTCTTC.

This clone appeared a single time. The chain uses TRBV6-6 and TRBJ2-5; 9 bases map to TRBD1. CDR3 length equals 16 residues. Trimming removed 5 bases from V and 5 bases from J; junction bases left unmatched: 12. The germline V gene has CDR1 MNHNY and CDR2 SVGAGI (reference sequence). CDR3 loop: CASSLKGTGLPETQYF. CDR3 sequence (DNA): TGTGCCAGCAGTCTAAAAGGGACAGGGCTGCCGGAGACCCAGTACTTC.

The CDR3 here is CASSIGRASYNEQFF. CDR3 bases: TGTGCCAGTAGTATCGGGAGGGCCTCCTACAATGAGCAGTTCTTC. This chain connects TRBV19 to TRBJ2-1, with 8 bases lining up with TRBD2. Per germline, CDR1 LNHDA and CDR2 SQIVND (reference sequence). The CDR3 spans 15 residues. J lost 0 bases, V lost 3 bases, and 1 base had no gene match.